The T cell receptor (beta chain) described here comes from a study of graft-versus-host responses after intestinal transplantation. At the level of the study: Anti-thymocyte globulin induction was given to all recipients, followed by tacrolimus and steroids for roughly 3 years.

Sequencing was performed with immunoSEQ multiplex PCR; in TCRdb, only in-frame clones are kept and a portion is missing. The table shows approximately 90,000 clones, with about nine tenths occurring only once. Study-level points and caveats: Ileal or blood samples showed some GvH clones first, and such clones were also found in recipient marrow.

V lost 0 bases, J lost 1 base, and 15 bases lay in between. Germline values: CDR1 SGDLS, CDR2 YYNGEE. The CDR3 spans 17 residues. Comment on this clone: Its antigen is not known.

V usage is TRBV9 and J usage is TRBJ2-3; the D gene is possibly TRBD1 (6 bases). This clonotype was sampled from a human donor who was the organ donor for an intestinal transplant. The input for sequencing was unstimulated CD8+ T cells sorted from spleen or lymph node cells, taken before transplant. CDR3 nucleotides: TGTGCCAGCAGCGTAGGGGGCAGGGGAGTTGGCACAGATACGCAGTATTTT. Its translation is CASSVGGRGVGTDTQYF.